This note documents a single T cell receptor beta chain sequence. Its antigen remains unknown. The data were taken from a study of response to subunit inactivated influenza vaccine. Study-level results: Each seasonal influenza vaccination, the authors suggested, recruits few new T cells.

The germline V gene encodes CDR1 SGHRS and CDR2 YFSETQ. With V trimmed by 0 bases and J by 2 bases, 4 bases remained unmatched. The CDR3 totals 17 residues. One entry per CDR3 protein results from TCRdb running MiXCR on the RT-PCR reads. The sample records approximately 680,000 distinct CDR3 sequences, around a sixth being singletons. Source: PBMCs from blood, taken 11 to 12 days after vaccination. This chain links TRBV5-1 with TRBJ2-3; 12 bases agree with TRBD2. The receptor comes from a man aged 45-65 years who received an inactivated influenza vaccine. The CDR3 sequence: CASSLGTSGAPTDTQYF. DNA of the CDR3: TGCGCCAGCAGCTTGGGGACTAGCGGGGCCCCCACAGATACGCAGTATTTT. The entire variable domain, with the rest obtained from reference TRBV5-1 and TRBJ2-3, is as follows: KAGVTQTPRYLIKTRGQQVTLSCSPISGHRSVSWYQQTPGQGLQFLFEYFSETQRNKGNFPGRFSGRQFSNSRSEMNVSTLELGDSALYLCASSLGTSGAPTDTQYFGPGTRLTVL.